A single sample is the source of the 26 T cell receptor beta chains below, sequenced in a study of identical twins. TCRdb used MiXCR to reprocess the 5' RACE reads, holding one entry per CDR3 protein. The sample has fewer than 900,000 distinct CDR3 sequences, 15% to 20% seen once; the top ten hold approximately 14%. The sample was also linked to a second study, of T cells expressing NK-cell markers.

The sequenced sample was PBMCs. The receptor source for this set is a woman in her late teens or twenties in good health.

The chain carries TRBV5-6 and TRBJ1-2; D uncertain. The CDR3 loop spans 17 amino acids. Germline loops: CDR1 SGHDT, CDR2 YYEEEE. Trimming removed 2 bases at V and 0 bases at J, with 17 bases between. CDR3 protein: CASSLRPYGIPNYGYTF. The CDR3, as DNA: TGTGCCAGCAGCTTACGTCCATATGGGATTCCTAACTATGGCTACACCTTC.

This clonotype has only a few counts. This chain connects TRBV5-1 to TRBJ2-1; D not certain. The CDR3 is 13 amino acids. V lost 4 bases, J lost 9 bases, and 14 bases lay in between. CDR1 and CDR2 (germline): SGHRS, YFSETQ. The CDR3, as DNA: TGCGCCAGCAGCGACGTTGACTGGGGTGAGCAGTTCTTC. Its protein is CASSDVDWGEQFF.

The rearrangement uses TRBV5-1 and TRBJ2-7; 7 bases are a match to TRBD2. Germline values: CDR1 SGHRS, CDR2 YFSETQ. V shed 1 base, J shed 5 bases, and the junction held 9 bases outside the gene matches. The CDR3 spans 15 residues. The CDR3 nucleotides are TGCGCCAGCAGCTTGTCCTTGACGGGAGGCAACGAGCAGTACTTC. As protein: CASSLSLTGGNEQYF.

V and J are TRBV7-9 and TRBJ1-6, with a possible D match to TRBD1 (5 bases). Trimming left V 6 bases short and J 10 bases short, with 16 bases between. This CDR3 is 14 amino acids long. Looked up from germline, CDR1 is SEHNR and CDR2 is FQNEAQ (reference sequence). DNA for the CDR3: TGTGCCAGCAGATCCGGGACGACTGTCTCACCCCTCCACTTT. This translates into CASRSGTTVSPLHF.

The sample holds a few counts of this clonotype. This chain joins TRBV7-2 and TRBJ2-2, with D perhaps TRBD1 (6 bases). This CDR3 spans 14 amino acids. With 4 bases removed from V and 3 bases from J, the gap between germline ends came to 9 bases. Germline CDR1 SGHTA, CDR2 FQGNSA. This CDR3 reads CASSWTDHTGELFF. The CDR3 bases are TGTGCCAGCAGCTGGACAGACCACACCGGGGAGCTGTTTTTT.

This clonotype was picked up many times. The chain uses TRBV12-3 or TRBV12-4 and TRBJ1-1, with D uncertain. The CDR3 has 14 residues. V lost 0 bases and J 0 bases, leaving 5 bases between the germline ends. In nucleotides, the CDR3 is TGTGCCAGCAGTTTAGCGCAGGTGAACACTGAAGCTTTCTTT. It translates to CASSLAQVNTEAFF.

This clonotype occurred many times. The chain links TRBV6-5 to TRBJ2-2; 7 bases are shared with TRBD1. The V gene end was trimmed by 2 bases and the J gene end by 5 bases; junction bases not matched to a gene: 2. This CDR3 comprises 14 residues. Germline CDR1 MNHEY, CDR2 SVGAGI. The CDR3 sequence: CASSYRQGTGELFF. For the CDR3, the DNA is TGTGCCAGCAGTTACAGACAGGGAACCGGGGAGCTGTTTTTT.

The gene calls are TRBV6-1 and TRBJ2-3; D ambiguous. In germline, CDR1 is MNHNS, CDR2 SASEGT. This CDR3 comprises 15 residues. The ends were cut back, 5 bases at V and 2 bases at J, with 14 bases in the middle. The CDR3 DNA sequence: TGTGCCAGCAGTCGAGGACGGACGGACACAGATACGCAGTATTTT. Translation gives CASSRGRTDTDTQYF.

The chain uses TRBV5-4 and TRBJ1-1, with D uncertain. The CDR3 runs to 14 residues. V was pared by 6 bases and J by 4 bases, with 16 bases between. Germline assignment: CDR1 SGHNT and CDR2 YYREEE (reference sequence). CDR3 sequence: CASTSASLGTEAFF. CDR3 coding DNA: TGTGCCAGCACCAGTGCGAGCCTGGGCACTGAAGCTTTCTTT.

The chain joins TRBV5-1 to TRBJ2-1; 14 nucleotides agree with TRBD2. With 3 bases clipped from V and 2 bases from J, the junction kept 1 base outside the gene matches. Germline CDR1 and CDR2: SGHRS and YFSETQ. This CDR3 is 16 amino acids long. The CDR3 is CASSWGLAGAYNEQFF. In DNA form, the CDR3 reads TGCGCCAGCAGCTGGGGACTAGCGGGGGCCTACAATGAGCAGTTCTTC.

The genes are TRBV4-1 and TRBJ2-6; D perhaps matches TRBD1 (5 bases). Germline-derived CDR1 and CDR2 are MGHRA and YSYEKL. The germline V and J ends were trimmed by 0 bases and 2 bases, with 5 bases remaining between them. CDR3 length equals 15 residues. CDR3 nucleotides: TGCGCCAGCAGCCAAGAAGGGGCTGGGGCCAACGTCCTGACTTTC. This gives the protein CASSQEGAGANVLTF.

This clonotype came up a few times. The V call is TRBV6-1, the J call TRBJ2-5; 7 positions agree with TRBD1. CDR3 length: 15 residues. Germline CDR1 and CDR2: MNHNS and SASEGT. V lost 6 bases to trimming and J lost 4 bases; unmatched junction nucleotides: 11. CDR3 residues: CASRDRAYQGETQYF. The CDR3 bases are TGTGCCAGCAGAGACAGGGCTTATCAGGGAGAGACCCAGTACTTC.

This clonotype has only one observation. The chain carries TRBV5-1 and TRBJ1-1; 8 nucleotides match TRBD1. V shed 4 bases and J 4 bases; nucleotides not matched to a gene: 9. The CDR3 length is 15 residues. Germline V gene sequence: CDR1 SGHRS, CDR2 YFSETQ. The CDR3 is CASSRGQGVSTEAFF. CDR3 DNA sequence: TGCGCCAGCAGCCGAGGACAGGGAGTTTCCACTGAAGCTTTCTTT.

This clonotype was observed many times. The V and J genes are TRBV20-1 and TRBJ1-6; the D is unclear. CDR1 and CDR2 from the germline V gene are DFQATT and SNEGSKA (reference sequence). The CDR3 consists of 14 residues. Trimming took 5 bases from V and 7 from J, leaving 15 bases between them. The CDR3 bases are TGCAGTGCTGCCCAGTCGGTGGTAAATTCACCCCTCCACTTT. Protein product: CSAAQSVVNSPLHF.

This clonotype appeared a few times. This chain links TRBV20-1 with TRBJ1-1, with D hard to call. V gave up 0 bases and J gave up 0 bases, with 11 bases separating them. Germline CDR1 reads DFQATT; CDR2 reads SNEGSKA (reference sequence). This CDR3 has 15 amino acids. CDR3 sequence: CSARDGRNMNTEAFF. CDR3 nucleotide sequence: TGCAGTGCTAGAGATGGAAGGAATATGAACACTGAAGCTTTCTTT.

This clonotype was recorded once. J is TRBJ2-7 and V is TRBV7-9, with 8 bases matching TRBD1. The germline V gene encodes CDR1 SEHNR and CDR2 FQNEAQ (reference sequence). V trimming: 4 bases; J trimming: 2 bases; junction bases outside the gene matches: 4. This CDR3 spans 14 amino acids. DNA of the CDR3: TGTGCCAGCAGCTCTCAGGGGGCGGCCTACGAGCAGTACTTC. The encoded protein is CASSSQGAAYEQYF.

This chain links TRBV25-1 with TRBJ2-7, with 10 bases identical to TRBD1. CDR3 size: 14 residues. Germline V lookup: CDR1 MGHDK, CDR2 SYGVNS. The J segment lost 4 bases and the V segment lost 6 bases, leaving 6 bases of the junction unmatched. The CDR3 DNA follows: TGTGCCAGCAGGGTCACGGGACAGGGGTACGAGCAGTACTTC. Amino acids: CASRVTGQGYEQYF.

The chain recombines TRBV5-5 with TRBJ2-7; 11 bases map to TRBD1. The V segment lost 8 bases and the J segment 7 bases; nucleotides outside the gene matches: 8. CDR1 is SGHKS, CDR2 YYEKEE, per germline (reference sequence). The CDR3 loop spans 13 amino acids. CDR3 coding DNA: TGTGCCAGTAGACGGACAGGGGGCAATGAGCAGTACTTC. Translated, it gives CASRRTGGNEQYF. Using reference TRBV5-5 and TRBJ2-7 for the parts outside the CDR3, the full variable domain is DAGVTQSPTHLIKTRGQQVTLRCSPISGHKSVSWYQQVLGQGPQFIFQYYEKEERGRGNFPDRFSARQFPNYSSELNVNALLLGDSALYLCASRRTGGNEQYFGPGTRLTVT.

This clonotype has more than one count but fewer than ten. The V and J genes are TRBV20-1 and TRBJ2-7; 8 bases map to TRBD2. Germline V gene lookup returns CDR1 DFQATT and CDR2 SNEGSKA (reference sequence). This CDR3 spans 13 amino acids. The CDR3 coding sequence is TGCAGCACACTGCGGGAGGCATCCTACGAGCAGTACTTC. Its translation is CSTLREASYEQYF.

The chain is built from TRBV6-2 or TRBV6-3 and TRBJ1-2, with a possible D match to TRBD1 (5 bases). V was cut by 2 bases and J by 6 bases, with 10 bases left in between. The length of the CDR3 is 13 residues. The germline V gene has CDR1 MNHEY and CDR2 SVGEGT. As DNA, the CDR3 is TGTGCCAGCAGTTACCGGACACGAAATGGCTACACCTTC. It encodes CASSYRTRNGYTF.

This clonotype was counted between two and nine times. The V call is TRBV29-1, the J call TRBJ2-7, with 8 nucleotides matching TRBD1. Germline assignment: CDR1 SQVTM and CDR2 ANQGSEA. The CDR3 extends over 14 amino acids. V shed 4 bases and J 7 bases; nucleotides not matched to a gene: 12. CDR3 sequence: CSVAKWTGRPEQYF. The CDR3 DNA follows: TGCAGCGTTGCGAAGTGGACAGGGAGGCCGGAGCAGTACTTC.

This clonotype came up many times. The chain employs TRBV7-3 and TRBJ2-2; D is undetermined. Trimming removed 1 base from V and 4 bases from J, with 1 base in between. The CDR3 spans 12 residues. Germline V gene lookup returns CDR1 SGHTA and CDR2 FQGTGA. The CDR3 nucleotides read TGTGCCAGCAGCTTAATCACCGGGGAGCTGTTTTTT. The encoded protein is CASSLITGELFF.

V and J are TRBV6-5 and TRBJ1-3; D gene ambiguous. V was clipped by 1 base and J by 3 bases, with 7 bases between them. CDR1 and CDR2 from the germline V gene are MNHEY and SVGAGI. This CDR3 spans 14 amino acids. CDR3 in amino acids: CASSYWGGGNTIYF. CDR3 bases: TGTGCCAGCAGTTACTGGGGTGGTGGAAACACCATATATTTT.

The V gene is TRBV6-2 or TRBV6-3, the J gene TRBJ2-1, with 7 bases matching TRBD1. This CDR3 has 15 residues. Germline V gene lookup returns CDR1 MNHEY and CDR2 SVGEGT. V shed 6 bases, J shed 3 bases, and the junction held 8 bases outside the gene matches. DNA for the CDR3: TGTGCCAGCAGCACCAGGGGGACCTACTACAATGAGCAGTTCTTC. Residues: CASSTRGTYYNEQFF.

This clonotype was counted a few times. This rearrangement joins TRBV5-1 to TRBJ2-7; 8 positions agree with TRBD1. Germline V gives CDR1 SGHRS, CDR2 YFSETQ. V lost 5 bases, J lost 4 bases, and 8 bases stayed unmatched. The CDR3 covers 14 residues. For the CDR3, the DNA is TGCGCCAGCAGATACCGACAGGGGAATTACGAGCAGTACTTC. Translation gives CASRYRQGNYEQYF.

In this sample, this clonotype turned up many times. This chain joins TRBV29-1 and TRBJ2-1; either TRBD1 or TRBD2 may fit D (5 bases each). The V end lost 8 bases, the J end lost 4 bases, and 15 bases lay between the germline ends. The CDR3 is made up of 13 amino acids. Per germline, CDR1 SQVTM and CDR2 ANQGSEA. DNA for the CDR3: TGCAGCTTTAGGGACGGAAATTACAATGAGCAGTTCTTC. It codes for CSFRDGNYNEQFF.